The following is a TCR beta chain sequence with its context. This record comes from a study of blood T cell repertoires in COVID-19. Study-wide background: Samples came from the United States, Italy and Spain, spanning acute and convalescent COVID-19. The cDNA or gDNA used as material had been derived from T cells, B-cell-depleted T cells, or PBMCs.

Study processing details: Reference gene primer amplification gave estimated nucleated cell counts. Here immunoSEQ multiplex PCR was the method, and the copy in TCRdb shows in-frame clones only, minus some. The V and J calls and clone size are taken from that table; D and trimming were inferred from the DNA. The sample has 95,000 to 150,000 clones; over 65% are singletons. J gave up 5 bases and V 2 bases, and 7 bases lay outside the gene matches. CDR1 and CDR2 from the germline V gene are MGHRA and YSYEKL. The CDR3 loop spans 17 amino acids. The clonotype originates from a woman in her seventies with acute or convalescent COVID-19. The sequencing input was peripheral blood. The V and J genes are TRBV4-1 and TRBJ1-5; TRBD1 matches at 12 bases. Here the CDR3 DNA reads TGCGCCAGCAGCCAAATCACCGGGACAGGGGGCGATCAGCCCCAGCATTTT. Residues: CASSQITGTGGDQPQHF.